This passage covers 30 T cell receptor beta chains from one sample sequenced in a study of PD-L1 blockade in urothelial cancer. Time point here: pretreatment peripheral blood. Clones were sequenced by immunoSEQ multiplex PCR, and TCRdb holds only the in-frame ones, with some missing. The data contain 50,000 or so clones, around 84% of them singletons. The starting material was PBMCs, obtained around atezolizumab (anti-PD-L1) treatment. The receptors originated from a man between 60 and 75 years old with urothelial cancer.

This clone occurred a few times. CDR3 DNA sequence: TGTGCCAGCAGTTCCACATCTGCTAATGAAAAACTGTTTTTT. As protein: CASSSTSANEKLFF. The J gene is TRBJ1-4, the V gene TRBV6-6; no clear D. The CDR3 sequence is 14 residues long. The V end was cut by 4 bases, the J end by 3 bases, with 9 bases between. Germline V gene data show CDR1 as MNHNY and CDR2 as SVGAGI (reference sequence).

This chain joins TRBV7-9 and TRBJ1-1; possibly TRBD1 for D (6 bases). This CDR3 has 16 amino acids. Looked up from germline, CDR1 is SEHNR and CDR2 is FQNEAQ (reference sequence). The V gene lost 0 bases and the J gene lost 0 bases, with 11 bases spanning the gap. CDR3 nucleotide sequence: TGTGCCAGCAGCTTAGCCGACCAGGGGTTGAACACTGAAGCTTTCTTT. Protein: CASSLADQGLNTEAFF.

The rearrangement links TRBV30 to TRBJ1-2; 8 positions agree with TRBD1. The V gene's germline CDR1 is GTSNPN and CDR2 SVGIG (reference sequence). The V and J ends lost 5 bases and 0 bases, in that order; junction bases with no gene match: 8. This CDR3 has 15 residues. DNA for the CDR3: TGTGCCTGGGAGACAGGGGCGTCAGCTAACTATGGCTACACCTTC. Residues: CAWETGASANYGYTF.

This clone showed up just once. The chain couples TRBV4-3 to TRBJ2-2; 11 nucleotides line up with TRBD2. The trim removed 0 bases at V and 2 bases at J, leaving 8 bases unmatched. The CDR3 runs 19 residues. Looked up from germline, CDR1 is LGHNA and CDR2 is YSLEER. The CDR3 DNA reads TGCGCCAGCAGCCAAGATCTAACTAGCGGGGGAGCAAACACCGGGGAGCTGTTTTTT. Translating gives CASSQDLTSGGANTGELFF.

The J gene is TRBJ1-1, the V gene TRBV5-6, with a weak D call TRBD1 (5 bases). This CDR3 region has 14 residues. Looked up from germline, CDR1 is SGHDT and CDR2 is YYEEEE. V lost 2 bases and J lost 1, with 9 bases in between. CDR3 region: CASSFTQGNTEAFF. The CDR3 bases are TGTGCCAGCAGCTTTACGCAGGGGAACACTGAAGCTTTCTTT.

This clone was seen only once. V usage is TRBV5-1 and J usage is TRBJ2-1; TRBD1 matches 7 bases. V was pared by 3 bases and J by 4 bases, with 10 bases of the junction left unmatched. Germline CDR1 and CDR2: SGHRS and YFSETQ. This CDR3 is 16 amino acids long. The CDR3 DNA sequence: TGCGCCAGCAGCTCTGGACGGGCAGGGGGTTACAATGAGCAGTTCTTC. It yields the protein CASSSGRAGGYNEQFF.

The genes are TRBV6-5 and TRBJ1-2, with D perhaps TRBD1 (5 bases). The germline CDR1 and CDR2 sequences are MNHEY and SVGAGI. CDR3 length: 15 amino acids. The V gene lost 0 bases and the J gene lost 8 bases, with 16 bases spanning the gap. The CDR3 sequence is CASSYSLSGTGGYTF. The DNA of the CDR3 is TGTGCCAGCAGTTACTCGCTATCGGGGACTGGGGGCTACACCTTC.

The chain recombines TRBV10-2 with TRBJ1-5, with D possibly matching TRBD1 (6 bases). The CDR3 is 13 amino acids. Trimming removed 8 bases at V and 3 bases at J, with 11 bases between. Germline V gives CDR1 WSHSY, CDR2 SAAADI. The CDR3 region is CASSYRDNQPQHF. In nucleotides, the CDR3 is TGCGCCAGCTCGTACAGGGACAATCAGCCCCAGCATTTT.

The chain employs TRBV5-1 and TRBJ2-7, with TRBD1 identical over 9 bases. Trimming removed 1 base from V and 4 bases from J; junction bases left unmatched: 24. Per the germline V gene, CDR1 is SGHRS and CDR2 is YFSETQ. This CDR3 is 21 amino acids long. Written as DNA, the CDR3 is TGCGCCAGCAGCTTGAGAGGGAATCGGGACAGGGTCGACGTGAAGCCATACGAGCAGTACTTC. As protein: CASSLRGNRDRVDVKPYEQYF.

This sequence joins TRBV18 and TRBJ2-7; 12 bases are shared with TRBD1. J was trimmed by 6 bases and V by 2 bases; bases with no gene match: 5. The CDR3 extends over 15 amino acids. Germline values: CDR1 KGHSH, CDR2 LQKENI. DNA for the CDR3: TGTGCCAGCTCACCAGGGGGACAGGGGGCGACCGAGCAGTACTTC. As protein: CASSPGGQGATEQYF. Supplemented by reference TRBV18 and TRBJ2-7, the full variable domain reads NAGVMQNPRHLVRRRGQEARLRCSPMKGHSHVYWYRQLPEEGLKFMVYLQKENIIDESGMPKERFSAEFPKEGPSILRIQQVVRGDSAAYFCASSPGGQGATEQYFGPGTRLTVT.

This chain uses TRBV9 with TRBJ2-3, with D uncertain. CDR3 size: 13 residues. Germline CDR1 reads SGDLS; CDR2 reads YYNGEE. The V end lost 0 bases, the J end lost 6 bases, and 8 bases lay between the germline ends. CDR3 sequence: CASSVALVDTQYF. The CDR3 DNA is TGTGCCAGCAGCGTAGCTTTAGTCGATACGCAGTATTTT. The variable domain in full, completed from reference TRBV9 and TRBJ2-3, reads DSGVTQTPKHLITATGQRVTLRCSPRSGDLSVYWYQQSLDQGLQFLIQYYNGEERAKGNILERFSAQQFPDLHSELNLSSLELGDSALYFCASSVALVDTQYFGPGTRLTVL.

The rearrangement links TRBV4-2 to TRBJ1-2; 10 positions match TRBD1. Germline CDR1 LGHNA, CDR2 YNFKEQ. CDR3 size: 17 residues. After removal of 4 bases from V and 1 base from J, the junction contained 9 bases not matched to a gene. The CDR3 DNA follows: TGTGCCAGCAGCCGGGAGGACAGGGGGGGGATTAACTATGGCTACACCTTC. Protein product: CASSREDRGGINYGYTF.

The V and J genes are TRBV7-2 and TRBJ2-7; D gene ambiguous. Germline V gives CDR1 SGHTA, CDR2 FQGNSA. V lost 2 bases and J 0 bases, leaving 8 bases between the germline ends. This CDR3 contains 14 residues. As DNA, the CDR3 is TGTGCCAGCAGCTTATCCAAGCTCTCCTACGAGCAGTACTTC. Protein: CASSLSKLSYEQYF.

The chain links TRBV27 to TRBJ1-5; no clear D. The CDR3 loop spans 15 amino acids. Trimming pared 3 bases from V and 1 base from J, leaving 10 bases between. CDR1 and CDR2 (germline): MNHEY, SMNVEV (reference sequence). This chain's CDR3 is CASSFRRESNQPQHF. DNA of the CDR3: TGTGCCAGCAGTTTTCGGCGGGAAAGCAATCAGCCCCAGCATTTT.

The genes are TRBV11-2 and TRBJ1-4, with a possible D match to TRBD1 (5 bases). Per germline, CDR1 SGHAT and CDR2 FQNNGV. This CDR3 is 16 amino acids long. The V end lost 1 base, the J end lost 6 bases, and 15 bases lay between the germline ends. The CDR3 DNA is TGTGCCAGCAGCTTAGGGTCAGGGCTGGGTCATGAAAAACTGTTTTTT. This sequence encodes CASSLGSGLGHEKLFF.

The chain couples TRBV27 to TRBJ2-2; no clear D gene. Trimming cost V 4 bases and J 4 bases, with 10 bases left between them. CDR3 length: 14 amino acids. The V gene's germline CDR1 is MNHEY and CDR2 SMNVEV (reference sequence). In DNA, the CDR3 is TGTGCCAGCAGTTCTTCCCCGGGCACCGGGGAGCTGTTTTTT. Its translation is CASSSSPGTGELFF.

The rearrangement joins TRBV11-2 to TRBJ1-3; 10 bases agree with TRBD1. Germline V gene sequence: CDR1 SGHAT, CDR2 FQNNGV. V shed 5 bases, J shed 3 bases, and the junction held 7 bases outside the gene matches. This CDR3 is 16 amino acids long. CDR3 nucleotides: TGTGCCAGCAGCCTGTACCGGGACAGGGGTGGAAACACCATATATTTT. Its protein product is CASSLYRDRGGNTIYF.

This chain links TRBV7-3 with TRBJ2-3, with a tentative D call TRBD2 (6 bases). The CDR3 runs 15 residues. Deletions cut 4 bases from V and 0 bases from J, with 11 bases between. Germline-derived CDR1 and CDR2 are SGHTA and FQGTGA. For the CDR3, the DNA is TGTGCCAGCAGCTATAGCGGAGCTAGCACAGATACGCAGTATTTT. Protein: CASSYSGASTDTQYF.

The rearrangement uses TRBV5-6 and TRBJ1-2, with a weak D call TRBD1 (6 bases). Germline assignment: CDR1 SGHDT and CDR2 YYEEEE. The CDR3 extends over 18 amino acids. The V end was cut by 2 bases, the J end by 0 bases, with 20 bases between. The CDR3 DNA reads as TGTGCCAGCAGCTTAGGACCCCCGGGACGGACAGCTAACTATGGCTACACCTTC. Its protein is CASSLGPPGRTANYGYTF.

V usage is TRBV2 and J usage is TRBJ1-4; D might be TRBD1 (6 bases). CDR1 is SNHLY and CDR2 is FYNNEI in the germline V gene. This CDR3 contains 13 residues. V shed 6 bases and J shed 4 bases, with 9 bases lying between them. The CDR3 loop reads CASRDSLNEKLFF. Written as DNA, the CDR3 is TGTGCCAGCAGGGACAGCCTTAATGAAAAACTGTTTTTT.

CDR3 protein: CASSRRSSSPLSYEQYF. The CDR3 coding sequence is TGTGCCAGCAGCCGCAGATCGTCCTCCCCCCTCTCCTACGAGCAGTACTTC. V gene TRBV5-6 combines with J gene TRBJ2-7; D gene uncertain. Germline V lookup: CDR1 SGHDT, CDR2 YYEEEE. V lost 4 bases and J lost 0, with 20 bases in between. The CDR3 covers 17 residues. Drawing the rest from reference TRBV5-6 and TRBJ2-7, the complete variable domain is DAGVTQSPTHLIKTRGQQVTLRCSPKSGHDTVSWYQQALGQGPQFIFQYYEEEERQRGNFPDRFSGHQFPNYSSELNVNALLLGDSALYLCASSRRSSSPLSYEQYFGPGTRLTVT.

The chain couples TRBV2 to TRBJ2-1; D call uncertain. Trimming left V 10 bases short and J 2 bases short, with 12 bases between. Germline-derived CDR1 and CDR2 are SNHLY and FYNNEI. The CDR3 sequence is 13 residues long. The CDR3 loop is CATAMAAYNEQFF. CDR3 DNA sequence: TGTGCCACTGCTATGGCGGCCTACAATGAGCAGTTCTTC.

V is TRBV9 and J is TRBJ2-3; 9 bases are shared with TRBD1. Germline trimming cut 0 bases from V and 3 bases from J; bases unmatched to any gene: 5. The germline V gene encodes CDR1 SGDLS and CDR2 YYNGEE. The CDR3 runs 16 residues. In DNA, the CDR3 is TGTGCCAGCAGCGTAGGTGCGGACAGGGGAACAGATACGCAGTATTTT. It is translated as CASSVGADRGTDTQYF.

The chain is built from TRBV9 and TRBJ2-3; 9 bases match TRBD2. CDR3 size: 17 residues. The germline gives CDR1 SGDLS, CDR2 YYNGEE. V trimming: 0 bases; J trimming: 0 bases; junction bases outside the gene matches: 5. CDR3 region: CASSVDPSGMSTDTQYF. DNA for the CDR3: TGTGCCAGCAGCGTAGATCCTAGCGGGATGAGCACAGATACGCAGTATTTT. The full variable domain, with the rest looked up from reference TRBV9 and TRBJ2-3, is DSGVTQTPKHLITATGQRVTLRCSPRSGDLSVYWYQQSLDQGLQFLIQYYNGEERAKGNILERFSAQQFPDLHSELNLSSLELGDSALYFCASSVDPSGMSTDTQYFGPGTRLTVL.

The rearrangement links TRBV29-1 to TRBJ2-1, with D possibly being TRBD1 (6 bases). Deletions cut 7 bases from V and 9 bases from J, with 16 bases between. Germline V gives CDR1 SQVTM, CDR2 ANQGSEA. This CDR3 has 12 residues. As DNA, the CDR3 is TGCAGCGGTGGACAGTCGGTTATTGAGCAGTTCTTC. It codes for CSGGQSVIEQFF.

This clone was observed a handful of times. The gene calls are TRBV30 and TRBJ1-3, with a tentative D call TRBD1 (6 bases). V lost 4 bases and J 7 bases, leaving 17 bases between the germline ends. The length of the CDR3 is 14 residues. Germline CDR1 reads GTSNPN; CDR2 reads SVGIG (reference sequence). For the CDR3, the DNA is TGTGCCTGGATGCGGCAGGGGACGGGGAACACCATATATTTT. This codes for CAWMRQGTGNTIYF.

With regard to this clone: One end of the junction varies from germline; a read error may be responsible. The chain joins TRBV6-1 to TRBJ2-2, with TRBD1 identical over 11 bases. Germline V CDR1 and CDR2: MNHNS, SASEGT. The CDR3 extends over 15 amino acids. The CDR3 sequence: CASRGGQGAGGELLF. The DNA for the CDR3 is TGTGCCAGCAGGGGCGGACAGGGGGCCGGCGGGGAGCTGCTTTTT.

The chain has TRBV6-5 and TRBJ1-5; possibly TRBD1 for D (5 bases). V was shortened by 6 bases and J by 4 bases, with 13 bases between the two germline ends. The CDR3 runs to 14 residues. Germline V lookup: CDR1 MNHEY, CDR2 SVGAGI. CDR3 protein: CASRAGGGNQPQHF. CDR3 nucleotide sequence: TGTGCCAGCAGAGCTGGGGGGGGGAATCAGCCCCAGCATTTT.

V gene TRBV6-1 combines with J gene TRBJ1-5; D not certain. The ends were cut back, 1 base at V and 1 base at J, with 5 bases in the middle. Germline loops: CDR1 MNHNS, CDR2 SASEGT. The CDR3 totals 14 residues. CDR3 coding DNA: TGTGCCAGCAGTGAAGGGCACAGCAATCAGCCCCAGCATTTT. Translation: CASSEGHSNQPQHF.

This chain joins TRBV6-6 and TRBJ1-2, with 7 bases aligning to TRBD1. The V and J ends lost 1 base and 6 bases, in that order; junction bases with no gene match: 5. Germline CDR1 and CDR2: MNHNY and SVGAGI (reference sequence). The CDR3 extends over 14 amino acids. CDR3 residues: CASSYFGQDDGYTF. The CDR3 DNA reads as TGTGCCAGCAGTTACTTCGGACAGGATGATGGCTACACCTTC.